The text below deals with one TCR beta chain. The data were taken from a study of blood T cell repertoires in COVID-19. J was trimmed by 4 bases and V by 2 bases; bases with no gene match: 3. This CDR3 has 15 residues. Looked up from germline, CDR1 is MNHEY and CDR2 is SVGAGI. As originally analysed: From reference gene primer amplification, estimates of nucleated cell counts were derived. Method: immunoSEQ multiplex PCR; TCRdb's copy keeps in-frame clones and lacks some. V and J calls and clone size are copied from that table; D and trimming were computed from the DNA. The table has 240,000 or so clones, roughly 87% seen once.

Sequencing used peripheral blood. V usage is TRBV6-5 and J usage is TRBJ2-1; 9 bases are a match to TRBD2. The TCR sequence derives from a man in his 60s who had recovered from COVID-19. The CDR3 here is CASSYGGGAYNEQFF. For the CDR3, the DNA is TGTGCCAGCAGTTACGGCGGGGGGGCGTACAATGAGCAGTTCTTC.